This T cell receptor (beta chain) was obtained from a study of OX40 agonist ivuxolimab in advanced cancers. Background on the study: The group had a mean age of roughly 65 years, ranged from roughly 23 to 90, and was 82.7% male. Whole-study results and caveats: Expanded clones were, on average, more numerous in CD8+ T cells than in CD4+. Among the lowest peripheral clonal expansion occurred in 0.1-3.0 mg/kg partial responders.

On cycle 4 day 1 and cycle 7 day 1, as well as at baseline, blood was sampled. Concerning this clone itself: Its cognate antigen is unknown.

The repertoire was sequenced with immunoSEQ multiplex PCR; TCRdb's copy has only in-frame clones and lacks some. The top ten clones hold roughly an eighth of a sample with tens of thousands of clones, more than 80% of them seen once. The germline V gene has CDR1 SEHNR and CDR2 FQNEAQ (reference sequence). The CDR3 extends over 16 amino acids. Trimming cost V 2 bases and J 4 bases, with 15 bases left between them. The chain uses TRBV7-9 and TRBJ2-1, with D hard to call. This clonotype was obtained from an adult with an advanced solid tumor such as melanoma, head and neck, liver or kidney cancer. The sequences come from CD4+ or CD8+ T cells sorted from blood, collected in a trial of the OX40 agonist ivuxolimab. The CDR3 nucleotides are TGTGCCAGCAGCTTATCAACACGATCCCCTTACAATGAGCAGTTCTTC. Its translation: CASSLSTRSPYNEQFF.